This record covers a single T cell receptor beta chain. Different DNA sequences within this sample yield the same CDR3. The V gene's germline CDR1 is SGHTA and CDR2 FQGTGA. CDR3 size: 13 residues. Trimming cost V 2 bases and J 3 bases, with 6 bases left between them. Clones were read by immunoSEQ multiplex PCR, and TCRdb kept only the in-frame ones, dropping some. The sample yields over a million clones, approximately 80% seen once. The data stem from a study of shared clonotypes between healthy human individuals. The sequence was obtained from a young man in good health. Some clones in this sample may be carry-over from other donors' samples. The chain has TRBV7-3 and TRBJ2-3; no clear D gene. Sample: memory CD4+ T cells from PBMCs. Subset reported: CD45RA-negative fraction. CDR3 DNA: TGTGCCAGCAGCTTATTCGGGACAGATACGCAGTATTTT. This translates into CASSLFGTDTQYF. Using reference TRBV7-3 and TRBJ2-3 for the parts outside the CDR3, the full variable domain is GAGVSQTPSNKVTEKGKYVELRCDPISGHTALYWYRQSLGQGPEFLIYFQGTGAADDSGLPNDRFFAVRPEGSVSTLKIQRTERGDSAVYLCASSLFGTDTQYFGPGTRLTVL.